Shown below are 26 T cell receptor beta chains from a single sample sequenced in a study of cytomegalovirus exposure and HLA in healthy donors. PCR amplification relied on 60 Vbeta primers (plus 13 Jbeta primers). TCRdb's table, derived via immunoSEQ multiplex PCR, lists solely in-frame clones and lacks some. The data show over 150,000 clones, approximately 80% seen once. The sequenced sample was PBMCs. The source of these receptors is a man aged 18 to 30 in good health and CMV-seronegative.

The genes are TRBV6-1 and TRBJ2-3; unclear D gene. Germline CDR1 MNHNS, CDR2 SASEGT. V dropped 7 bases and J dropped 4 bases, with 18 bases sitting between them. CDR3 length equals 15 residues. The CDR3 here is CASTFYTSRADTQYF. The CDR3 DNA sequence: TGTGCCAGCACCTTTTACACCTCTCGGGCAGATACGCAGTATTTT.

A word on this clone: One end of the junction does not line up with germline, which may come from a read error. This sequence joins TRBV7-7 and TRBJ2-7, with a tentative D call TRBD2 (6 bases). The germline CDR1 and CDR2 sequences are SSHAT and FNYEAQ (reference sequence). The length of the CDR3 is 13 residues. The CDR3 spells CASSPGRGYEQYF. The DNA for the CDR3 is TGTGCTAGCAGCCCCGGGCGGGGATACGAGCAGTACTTC.

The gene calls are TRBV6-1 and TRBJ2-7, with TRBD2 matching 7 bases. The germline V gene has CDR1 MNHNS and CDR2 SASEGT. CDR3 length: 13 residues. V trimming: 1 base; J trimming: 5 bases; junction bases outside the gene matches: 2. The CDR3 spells CASSEGLAHEQYF. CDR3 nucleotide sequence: TGTGCCAGCAGTGAAGGACTAGCCCACGAGCAGTACTTC.

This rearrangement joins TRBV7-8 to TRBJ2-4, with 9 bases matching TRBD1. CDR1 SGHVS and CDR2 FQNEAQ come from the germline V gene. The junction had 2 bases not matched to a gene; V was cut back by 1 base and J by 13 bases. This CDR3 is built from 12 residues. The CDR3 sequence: CASSLGGTGQYF. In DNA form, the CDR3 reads TGTGCCAGCAGCTTAGGGGGGACAGGGCAGTACTTC.

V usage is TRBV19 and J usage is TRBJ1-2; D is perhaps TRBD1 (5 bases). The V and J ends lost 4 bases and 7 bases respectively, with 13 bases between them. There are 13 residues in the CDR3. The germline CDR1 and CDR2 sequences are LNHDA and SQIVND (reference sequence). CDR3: CASSNRQAPGYTF. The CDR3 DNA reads TGTGCCAGTAGTAACAGGCAAGCCCCTGGCTACACCTTC.

In DNA form, the CDR3 reads TGCGCCAGCAGCTTGGGGCAGGGAAAGTACTTC. Its translation: CASSLGQGKYF. This chain joins TRBV5-1 and TRBJ2-7, with a weak D call TRBD1 (5 bases). Germline CDR1 reads SGHRS; CDR2 reads YFSETQ. CDR3 size: 11 residues. The ends were cut back, 0 bases at V and 11 bases at J, with 9 bases in the middle.

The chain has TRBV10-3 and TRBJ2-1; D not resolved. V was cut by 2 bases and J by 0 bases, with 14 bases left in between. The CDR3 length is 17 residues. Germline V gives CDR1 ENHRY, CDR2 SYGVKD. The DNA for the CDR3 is TGTGCCATCAGTGAGAGGAACAGCTTAAGCTCCTACAATGAGCAGTTCTTC. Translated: CAISERNSLSSYNEQFF.

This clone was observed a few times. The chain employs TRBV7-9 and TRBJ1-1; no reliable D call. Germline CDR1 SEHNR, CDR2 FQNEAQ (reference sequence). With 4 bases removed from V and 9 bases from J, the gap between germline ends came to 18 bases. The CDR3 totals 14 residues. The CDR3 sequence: CASSSSLAVNQAFF. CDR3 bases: TGTGCCAGCAGCTCCTCGCTGGCAGTTAACCAAGCTTTCTTT.

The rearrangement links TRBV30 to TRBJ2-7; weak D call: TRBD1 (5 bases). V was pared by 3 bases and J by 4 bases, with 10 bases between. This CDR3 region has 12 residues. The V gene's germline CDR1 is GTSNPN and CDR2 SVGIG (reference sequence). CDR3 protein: CAWRETEYEQYF. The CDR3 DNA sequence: TGTGCCTGGAGGGAGACAGAGTACGAGCAGTACTTC.

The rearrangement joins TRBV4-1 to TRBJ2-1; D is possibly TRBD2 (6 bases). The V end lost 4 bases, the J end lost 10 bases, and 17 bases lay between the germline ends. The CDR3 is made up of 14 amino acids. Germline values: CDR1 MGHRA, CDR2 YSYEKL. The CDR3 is CASSRGLAGREQFF. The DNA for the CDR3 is TGCGCCAGCAGCCGAGGACTGGCTGGGAGGGAGCAGTTCTTC.

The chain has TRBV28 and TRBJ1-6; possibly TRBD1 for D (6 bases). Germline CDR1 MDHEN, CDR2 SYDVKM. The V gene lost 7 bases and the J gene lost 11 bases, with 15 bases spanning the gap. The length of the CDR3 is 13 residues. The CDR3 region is CASNNIQGPPLHF. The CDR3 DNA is TGTGCCAGCAATAATATACAGGGCCCACCCCTCCACTTT.

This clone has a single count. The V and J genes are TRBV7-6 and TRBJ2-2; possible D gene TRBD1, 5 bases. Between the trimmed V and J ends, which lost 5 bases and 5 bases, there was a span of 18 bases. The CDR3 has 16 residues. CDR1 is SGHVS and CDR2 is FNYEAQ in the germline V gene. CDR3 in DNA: TGTGCCAGCAGCAAGGAAGGGGCCCTAACGACCGGGGAGCTGTTTTTT. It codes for CASSKEGALTTGELFF.

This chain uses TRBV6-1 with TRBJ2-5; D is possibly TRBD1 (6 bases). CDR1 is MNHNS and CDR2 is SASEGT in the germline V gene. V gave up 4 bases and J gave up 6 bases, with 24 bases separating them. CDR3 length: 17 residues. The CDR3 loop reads CASSVGKQGGSLKTQYF. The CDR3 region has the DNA TGTGCCAGCAGTGTGGGAAAACAAGGGGGTAGTTTAAAGACCCAGTACTTC.

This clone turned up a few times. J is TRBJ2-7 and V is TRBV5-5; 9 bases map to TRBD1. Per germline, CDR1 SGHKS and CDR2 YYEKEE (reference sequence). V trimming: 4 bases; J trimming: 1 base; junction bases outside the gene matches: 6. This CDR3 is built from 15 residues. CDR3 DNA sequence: TGTGCCAGCAGCCCGGACAGGGGTGGGTCCTACGAGCAGTACTTC. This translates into CASSPDRGGSYEQYF.

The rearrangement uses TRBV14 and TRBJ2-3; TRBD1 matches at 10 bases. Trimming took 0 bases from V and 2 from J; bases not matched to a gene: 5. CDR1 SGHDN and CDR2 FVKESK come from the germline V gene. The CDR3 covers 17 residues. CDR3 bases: TGTGCCAGCAGCCAAGATAGACAGGGGGCTAACACAGATACGCAGTATTTT. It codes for CASSQDRQGANTDTQYF.

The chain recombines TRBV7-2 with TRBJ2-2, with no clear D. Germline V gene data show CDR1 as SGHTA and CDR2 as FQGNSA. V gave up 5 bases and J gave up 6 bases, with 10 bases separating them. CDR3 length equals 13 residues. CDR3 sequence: CASSLRGPGELFF. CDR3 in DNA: TGTGCCAGCAGCCTCCGCGGCCCCGGGGAGCTGTTTTTT.

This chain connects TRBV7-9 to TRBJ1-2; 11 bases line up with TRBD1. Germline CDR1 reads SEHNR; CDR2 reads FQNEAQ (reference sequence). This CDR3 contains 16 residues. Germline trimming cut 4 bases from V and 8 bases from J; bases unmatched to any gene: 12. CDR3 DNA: TGTGCCAGCAGCTCTCGAATCGGACAGGGGGCAAACGGCTACACCTTC. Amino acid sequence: CASSSRIGQGANGYTF.

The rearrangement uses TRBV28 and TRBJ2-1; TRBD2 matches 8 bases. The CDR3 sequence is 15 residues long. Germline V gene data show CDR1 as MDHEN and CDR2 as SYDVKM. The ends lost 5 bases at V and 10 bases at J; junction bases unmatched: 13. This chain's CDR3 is CASSGPGLEGTEQFF. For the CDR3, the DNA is TGTGCCAGCAGTGGGCCGGGACTAGAGGGTACGGAGCAGTTCTTC.

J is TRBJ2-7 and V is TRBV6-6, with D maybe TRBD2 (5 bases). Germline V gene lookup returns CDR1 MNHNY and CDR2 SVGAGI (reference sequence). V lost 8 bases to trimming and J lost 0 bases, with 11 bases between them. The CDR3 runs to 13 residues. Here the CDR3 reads CASSERGSYEQYF. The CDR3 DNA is TGTGCCAGCTCGGAACGGGGCTCCTACGAGCAGTACTTC.

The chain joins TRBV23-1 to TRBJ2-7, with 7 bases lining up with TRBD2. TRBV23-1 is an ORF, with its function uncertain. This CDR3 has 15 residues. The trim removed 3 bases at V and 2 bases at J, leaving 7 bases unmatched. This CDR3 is CASSQSDGGTYEQYF. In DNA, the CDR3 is TGCGCCAGCAGTCAGTCTGACGGGGGGACCTACGAGCAGTACTTC.

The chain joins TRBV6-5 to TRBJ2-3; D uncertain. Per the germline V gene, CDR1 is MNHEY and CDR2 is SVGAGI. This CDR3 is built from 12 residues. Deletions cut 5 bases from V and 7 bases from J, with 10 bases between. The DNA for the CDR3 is TGTGCCAGCAGTCCGAAGAGGTATACGCAGTATTTT. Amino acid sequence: CASSPKRYTQYF.

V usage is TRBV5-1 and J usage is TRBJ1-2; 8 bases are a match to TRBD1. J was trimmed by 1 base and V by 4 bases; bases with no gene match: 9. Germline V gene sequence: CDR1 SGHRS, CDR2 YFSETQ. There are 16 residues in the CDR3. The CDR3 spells CASSPRTGWDNYGYTF. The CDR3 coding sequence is TGCGCCAGCAGCCCCAGGACAGGGTGGGATAACTATGGCTACACCTTC.

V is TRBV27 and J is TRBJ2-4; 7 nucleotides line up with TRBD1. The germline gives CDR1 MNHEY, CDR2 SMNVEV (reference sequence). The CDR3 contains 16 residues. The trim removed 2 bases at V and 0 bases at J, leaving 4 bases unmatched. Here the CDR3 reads CASSLTGEIAKNIQYF. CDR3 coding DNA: TGTGCCAGCAGTTTAACAGGGGAAATAGCCAAAAACATTCAGTACTTC.

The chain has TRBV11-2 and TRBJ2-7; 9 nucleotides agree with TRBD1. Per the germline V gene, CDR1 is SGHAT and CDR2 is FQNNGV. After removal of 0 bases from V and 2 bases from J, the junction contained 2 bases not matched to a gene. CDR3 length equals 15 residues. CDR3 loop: CASSLDWTGAYEQYF. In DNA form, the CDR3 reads TGTGCCAGCAGCTTAGATTGGACAGGGGCCTACGAGCAGTACTTC.

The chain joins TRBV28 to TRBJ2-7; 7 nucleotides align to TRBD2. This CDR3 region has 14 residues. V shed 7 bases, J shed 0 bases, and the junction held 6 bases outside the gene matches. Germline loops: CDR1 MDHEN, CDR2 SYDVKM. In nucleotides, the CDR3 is TGTGCCAGCATTGGCGGGAGTAGCTCCTACGAGCAGTACTTC. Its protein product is CASIGGSSSYEQYF.

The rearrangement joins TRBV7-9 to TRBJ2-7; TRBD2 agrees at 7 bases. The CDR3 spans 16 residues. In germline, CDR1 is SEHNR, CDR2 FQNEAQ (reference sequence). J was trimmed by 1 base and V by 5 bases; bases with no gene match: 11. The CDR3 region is CASSAVSGRSSYEQYF. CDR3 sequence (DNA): TGTGCCAGCAGCGCCGTTAGCGGGCGCTCGTCCTACGAGCAGTACTTC.